This TCR beta chain emerged from a study of vaccination effects on CD4 cells after COVID-19. This clone was seen more than once but under ten times. Its target is unknown. Antigen-specific CD4+ T cells were expanded with viral peptide pools in the ViraFEST assay before sequencing. Isolating CD4+ T cells followed less than 11 days of culture. Vaccinated participants had no history of SARS-CoV-2 infection and tested negative for nucleocapsid antibodies. The repertoire was sequenced with immunoSEQ multiplex PCR; TCRdb's copy has only in-frame clones and lacks some. The table lists tens of thousands of clones, around 73% of them singletons. Whole-study results and caveats: Marked clonal contraction was seen late after vaccination (in both infection- and vaccine-induced clones).

The material sequenced was CD4+ T cells from PBMCs cultured with HCoV-OC43 spike peptides, taken before COVID-19 vaccination. As to subset: HCoV-OC43 spike overlapping peptide pool stimulation. The clonotype was recovered from a human donor who received a COVID-19 vaccine.

The CDR3 here is CSVSLEGGDQPQHF. CDR3 bases: TGCAGCGTCTCCCTTGAGGGTGGGGATCAGCCCCAGCATTTT. The chain is built from TRBV29-1 and TRBJ1-5; no clear D. V lost 6 bases, J lost 5 bases, and 17 bases lay in between. CDR3 length: 14 residues. Germline-derived CDR1 and CDR2 are SQVTM and ANQGSEA.